This T cell receptor beta chain was sequenced during a study of T cell repertoires in cytomegalovirus infection. Overall study context: Used in the study were CMV epitopes, some recently identified and HLA-C-restricted, others well-studied and HLA-B-restricted. Evidence of both CMV infection and a matching HLA type came from public TCR beta signatures. Notes on the study in general: In two of eight donors, the top clonotype was HLA-C-restricted CMV-specific.

Of note for this clonotype: The target antigen is unknown.

TCRdb re-derived calls from the reads in MiXCR, one entry per CDR3 protein. The table lists about 340,000 distinct CDR3 sequences, roughly 29% of them singletons. The germline CDR1 and CDR2 sequences are KGHDR and SFDVKD. V was cut by 6 bases and J by 6 bases, with 8 bases left in between. The CDR3 loop spans 12 amino acids. This clonotype was sampled from a human donor in good health (CMV status not recorded). Some clones in this sample may be carry-over from other donors' samples. Source: cultured PBMCs, taken from culture after CMV antigen stimulation. V is TRBV24-1 and J is TRBJ2-1, with D perhaps matching TRBD1 (5 bases). DNA of the CDR3: TGTGCCACCAGTCAGGGTTTCAATGAGCAGTTCTTC. It translates to CATSQGFNEQFF.